The 3 T cell receptor beta chains listed next were all sequenced from one sample in a study of identical twins. TCRdb reprocessed the 5' RACE reads via MiXCR and lists one record per CDR3 protein. Of about 690,000 distinct CDR3 sequences in the sample, around 20% are singletons; the top ten hold roughly 4%. This sample was also put to use in a study of T cells expressing NK-cell markers.

The sample was PBMCs. The receptors originated from a woman aged 18 to 35 in good health.

In this sample, this clonotype turned up a few times. V is TRBV12-3 or TRBV12-4 and J is TRBJ2-4; D remains ambiguous. Trimming pared 2 bases from V and 0 bases from J, leaving 14 bases between. The CDR3 totals 17 residues. The CDR3 sequence: CASSLRTDTVAKNIQYF. The CDR3 DNA follows: TGTGCCAGCAGTTTAAGGACGGATACCGTAGCCAAAAACATTCAGTACTTC.

The chain joins TRBV20-1 to TRBJ2-5; 7 bases are shared with TRBD1. The CDR3 is made up of 15 amino acids. V lost 6 bases, J lost 7 bases, and 17 bases stayed unmatched. Germline V gene sequence: CDR1 DFQATT, CDR2 SNEGSKA (reference sequence). CDR3 amino acids: CSAHTGTETKRTQYF. For the CDR3, the DNA is TGCAGTGCACATACCGGGACAGAGACCAAGAGGACCCAGTACTTC.

This clonotype was seen a handful of times. This chain uses TRBV15 with TRBJ2-5, with D unclear. Trimming took 0 bases from V and 2 from J, leaving 10 bases between them. Germline CDR1 reads LNHNV; CDR2 reads YYDKDF (reference sequence). The CDR3 loop spans 15 amino acids. The CDR3 coding sequence is TGTGCCACCAGCAGAGACGTTGTCAGTCAAGAGACCCAGTACTTC. Residues: CATSRDVVSQETQYF.